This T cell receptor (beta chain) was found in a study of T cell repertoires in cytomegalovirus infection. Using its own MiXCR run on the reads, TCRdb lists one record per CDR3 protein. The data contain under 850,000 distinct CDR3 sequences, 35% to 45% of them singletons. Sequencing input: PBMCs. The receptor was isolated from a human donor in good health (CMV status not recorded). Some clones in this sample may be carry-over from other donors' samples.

DNA for the CDR3: TGTGCCAGCAGTACGGACTACGCCGGGAAGGAGCAGTTCTTC. Its protein product is CASSTDYAGKEQFF. The chain links TRBV6-6 to TRBJ2-1; the D gene is possibly TRBD2 (6 bases). Per the germline V gene, CDR1 is MNHNY and CDR2 is SVGAGI (reference sequence). V was cut by 5 bases and J by 10 bases, with 18 bases left in between. This CDR3 comprises 14 residues.